Shown below are 12 T cell receptor beta chains from a single sample sequenced in a study of blood T cells in healthy people across ages. The use of a sample-barcoded 5' primer and a J-beta primer mix characterized a second PCR of roughly 6 to 11 cycles. TCRdb processed the 5' RACE reads anew with MiXCR; each CDR3 protein has one entry. This table holds 790,000 or so distinct CDR3 sequences, roughly 56% found once. Sequenced material: blood. These receptors were obtained from a man in his forties in good health.

The J gene is TRBJ2-1, the V gene TRBV3-1; D perhaps matches TRBD2 (6 bases). The CDR3 covers 15 residues. The germline CDR1 and CDR2 sequences are LGHDT and YNNKEL (reference sequence). The V end lost 2 bases, the J end lost 10 bases, and 18 bases lay between the germline ends. CDR3 bases: TGTGCCAGCAGCCAACCTGGGACTCATACCTACGAGCAGTTCTTC. Protein product: CASSQPGTHTYEQFF.

This clonotype was recorded a few times. As DNA, the CDR3 is TGTGCCAGCAGTTTGGGACTAGCGGGAATGGGCGAGCAGTACTTC. The encoded protein is CASSLGLAGMGEQYF. This chain uses TRBV12-3 or TRBV12-4 with TRBJ2-7, with 13 bases fitting TRBD2. After removal of 3 bases from V and 6 bases from J, the junction contained 5 bases not matched to a gene. This CDR3 region has 15 residues.

In nucleotides, the CDR3 is TGTGCCAGCAGCCCCCGGGACTTACGCACGGGAGATACGCAGTATTTT. It is translated as CASSPRDLRTGDTQYF. The J gene is TRBJ2-3, the V gene TRBV11-2; a weak D match, TRBD2 (6 bases). V lost 5 bases and J 5 bases, leaving 20 bases between the germline ends. Germline V gene data show CDR1 as SGHAT and CDR2 as FQNNGV. This CDR3 region has 16 residues.

This chain uses TRBV30 with TRBJ1-5; TRBD1 matches 10 bases. This CDR3 is built from 16 residues. Germline V gene sequence: CDR1 GTSNPN, CDR2 SVGIG (reference sequence). The ends lost 0 bases at V and 6 bases at J; junction bases unmatched: 8. In DNA form, the CDR3 reads TGTGCCTGGAGTGTACGGGACAGGGGAATCGGTCAGCCCCAGCATTTT. Translation: CAWSVRDRGIGQPQHF.

The chain is built from TRBV29-1 and TRBJ2-7; D possibly corresponds to TRBD1 (5 bases). Germline V gene sequence: CDR1 SQVTM, CDR2 ANQGSEA. V shed 4 bases and J shed 2 bases, with 9 bases lying between them. The CDR3 extends over 12 amino acids. Here the CDR3 DNA reads TGCAGCGTTGTAGTCAGGGCCTACGAGCAGTACTTC. Translating gives CSVVVRAYEQYF.

CDR3 DNA sequence: TGTGCCAGCAGCTCGACTGCTACTCCTAGCACAGATACGCAGTATTTT. It yields the protein CASSSTATPSTDTQYF. The chain uses TRBV7-3 and TRBJ2-3; D gene unclear. V was clipped by 4 bases and J by 0 bases, with 14 bases between them. The CDR3 sequence is 16 residues long. Germline CDR1 is SGHTA and CDR2 is FQGTGA.

This clonotype was picked up a small number of times. The V call is TRBV6-5, the J call TRBJ2-7; 7 positions match TRBD2. V shed 7 bases and J 2 bases; nucleotides not matched to a gene: 2. The CDR3 is 12 amino acids. Germline V gene sequence: CDR1 MNHEY, CDR2 SVGAGI. DNA of the CDR3: TGTGCCAGCACCGGGACTACCTACGAGCAGTACTTC. It codes for CASTGTTYEQYF.

This chain links TRBV7-2 with TRBJ2-3; 13 nucleotides match TRBD2. CDR3 length: 17 residues. From germline, CDR1 is SGHTA and CDR2 FQGNSA. Germline trimming cut 6 bases from V and 4 bases from J; bases unmatched to any gene: 10. The CDR3 nucleotides read TGTGCCAGCAGTCCCGGACTAGCGGGAGAGGGTCCAGATACGCAGTATTTT. It translates to CASSPGLAGEGPDTQYF.

The chain carries TRBV5-1 and TRBJ1-1; D remains ambiguous. Germline-derived CDR1 and CDR2 are SGHRS and YFSETQ. Trimming left V 0 bases short and J 5 bases short, with 14 bases between. This CDR3 spans 15 amino acids. DNA for the CDR3: TGCGCCAGCAGCTTGGTTGGCTTACTGGGTACTGAAGCTTTCTTT. This translates into CASSLVGLLGTEAFF.

V and J are TRBV7-9 and TRBJ1-1; D possibly corresponds to TRBD1 (5 bases). Per the germline V gene, CDR1 is SEHNR and CDR2 is FQNEAQ (reference sequence). Between the trimmed V and J ends, which lost 1 base and 2 bases, there was a span of 11 bases. The CDR3 extends over 15 amino acids. The CDR3 bases are TGTGCCAGCAGCTTAGGAGATGACAGAAACACTGAAGCTTTCTTT. It codes for CASSLGDDRNTEAFF. The full variable domain, its missing parts supplied by reference TRBV7-9 and TRBJ1-1, is DTGVSQNPRHKITKRGQNVTFRCDPISEHNRLYWYRQTLGQGPEFLTYFQNEAQLEKSRLLSDRFSAERPKGSFSTLEIQRTEQGDSAMYLCASSLGDDRNTEAFFGQGTRLTVV.

This clonotype was seen a handful of times. V usage is TRBV24-1 and J usage is TRBJ1-2; 9 bases fit TRBD1. With V trimmed by 10 bases and J by 6 bases, 8 bases remained unmatched. This CDR3 region has 13 residues. Germline V gene data show CDR1 as KGHDR and CDR2 as SFDVKD. CDR3 region: CATQRGQGHGYTF. The CDR3 bases are TGTGCCACACAAAGAGGACAGGGGCATGGCTACACCTTC.

This clonotype turned up a few times. The chain has TRBV5-1 and TRBJ2-1, with 13 bases that match TRBD2. After removal of 4 bases from V and 9 bases from J, the junction contained 10 bases not matched to a gene. Germline CDR1 SGHRS, CDR2 YFSETQ. The CDR3 contains 16 residues. CDR3 sequence: CASSTTSGGTSAEQFF. DNA of the CDR3: TGCGCCAGCAGCACGACTAGCGGGGGGACGTCGGCTGAGCAGTTCTTC.